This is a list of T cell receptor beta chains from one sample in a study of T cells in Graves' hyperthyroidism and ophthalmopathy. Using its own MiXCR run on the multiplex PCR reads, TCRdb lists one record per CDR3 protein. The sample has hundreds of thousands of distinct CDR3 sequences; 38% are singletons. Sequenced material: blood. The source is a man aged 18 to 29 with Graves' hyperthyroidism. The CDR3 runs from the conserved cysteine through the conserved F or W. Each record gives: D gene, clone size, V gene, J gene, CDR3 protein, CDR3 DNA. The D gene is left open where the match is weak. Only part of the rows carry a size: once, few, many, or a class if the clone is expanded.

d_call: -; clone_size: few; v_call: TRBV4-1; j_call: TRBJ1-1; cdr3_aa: CASSQGHSSNTEAFF; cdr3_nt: TGCGCCAGCAGCCAAGGCCACTCCTCGAACACTGAAGCTTTCTTT
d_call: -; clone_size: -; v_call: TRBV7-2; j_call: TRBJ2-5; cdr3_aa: CASSLEHLRPGRETQYF; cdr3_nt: TGTGCCAGCAGCTTAGAACACCTAAGGCCAGGAAGGGAGACCCAGTACTTC
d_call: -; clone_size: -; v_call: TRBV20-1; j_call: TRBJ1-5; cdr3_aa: CSARMGGPGNQPQHF; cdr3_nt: TGCAGTGCTAGAATGGGGGGGCCAGGCAATCAGCCCCAGCATTTT
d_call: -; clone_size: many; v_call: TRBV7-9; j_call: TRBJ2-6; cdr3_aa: CASSLGPAMSGANVLTF; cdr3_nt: TGTGCCAGCAGCTTAGGTCCCGCTATGTCTGGGGCCAACGTCCTGACTTTC
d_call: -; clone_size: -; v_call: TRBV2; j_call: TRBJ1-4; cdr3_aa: CASDGPVGEKLFF; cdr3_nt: TGTGCCAGCGATGGGCCCGTGGGTGAAAAACTGTTTTTT
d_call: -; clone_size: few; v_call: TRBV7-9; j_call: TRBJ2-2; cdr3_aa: CTSSKTGELFF; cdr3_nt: TGTACCAGCAGCAAAACCGGGGAGCTGTTTTTT
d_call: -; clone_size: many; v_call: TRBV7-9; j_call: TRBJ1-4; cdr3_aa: CASSRDLTNEKLFF; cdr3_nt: TGTGCCAGCAGCCGGGACTTAACTAATGAAAAACTGTTTTTT
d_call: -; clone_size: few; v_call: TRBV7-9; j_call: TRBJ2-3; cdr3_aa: CASSFPDKTQTQYF; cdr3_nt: TGTGCCAGCAGCTTCCCGGACAAGACCCAGACGCAGTATTTT
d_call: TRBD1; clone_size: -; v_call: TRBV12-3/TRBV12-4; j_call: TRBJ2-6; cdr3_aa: CASSLRRDRGYSGANVLTF; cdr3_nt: TGTGCCAGCAGTTTACGGAGGGACAGGGGGTACTCTGGGGCCAACGTCCTGACTTTC
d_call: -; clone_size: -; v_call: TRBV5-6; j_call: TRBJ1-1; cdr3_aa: CASSFRGHRNTEAFF; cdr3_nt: TGTGCCAGCAGCTTCAGGGGCCACAGGAACACTGAAGCTTTCTTT
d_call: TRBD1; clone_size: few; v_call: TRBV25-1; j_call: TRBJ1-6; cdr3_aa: CASRRRDRGDSPLHF; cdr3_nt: TGTGCCAGCAGGCGCCGGGACAGGGGGGATTCACCCCTCCACTTT
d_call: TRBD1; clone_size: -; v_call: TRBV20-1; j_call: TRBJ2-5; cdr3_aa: CSARGGRSGQGETQYF; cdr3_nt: TGCAGTGCTAGAGGGGGGAGGAGCGGACAGGGAGAGACCCAGTACTTC
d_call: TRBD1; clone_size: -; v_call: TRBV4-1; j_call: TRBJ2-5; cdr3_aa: CASRPGQYAETQYF; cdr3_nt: TGCGCCAGCAGACCGGGACAGTATGCAGAGACCCAGTACTTC
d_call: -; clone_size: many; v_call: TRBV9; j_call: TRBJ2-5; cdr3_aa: CASSVGRGFQETQYF; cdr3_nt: TGTGCCAGCAGCGTAGGGAGAGGGTTCCAAGAGACCCAGTACTTC
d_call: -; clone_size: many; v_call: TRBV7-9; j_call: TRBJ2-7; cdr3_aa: CASSLGERTYEQYF; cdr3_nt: TGTGCCAGCAGCTTAGGTGAGAGAACTTACGAGCAGTACTTC
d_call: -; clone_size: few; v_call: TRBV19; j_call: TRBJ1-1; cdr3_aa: CASSILGESSTEAFF; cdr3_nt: TGTGCCAGTAGTATTCTGGGGGAGTCGAGCACTGAAGCTTTCTTT
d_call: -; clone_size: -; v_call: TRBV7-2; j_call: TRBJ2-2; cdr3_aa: CASSSIDGELFF; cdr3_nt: TGTGCCAGCAGCTCAATTGACGGGGAGCTGTTTTTT
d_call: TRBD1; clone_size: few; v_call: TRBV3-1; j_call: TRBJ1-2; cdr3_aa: CASSYIDRGQGYTF; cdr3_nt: TGTGCCAGCAGCTACATAGACAGGGGGCAAGGCTACACCTTC
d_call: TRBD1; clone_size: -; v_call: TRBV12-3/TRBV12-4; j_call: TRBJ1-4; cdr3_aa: CASSLGGQGKNEKLFF; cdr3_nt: TGTGCCAGCAGTTTGGGGGGACAGGGAAAAAATGAAAAACTGTTTTTT
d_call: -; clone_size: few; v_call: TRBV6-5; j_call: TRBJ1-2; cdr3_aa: CASTGKYGYTF; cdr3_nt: TGTGCCAGCACAGGGAAGTATGGCTACACCTTC
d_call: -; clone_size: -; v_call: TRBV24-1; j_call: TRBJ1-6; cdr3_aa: CATSDPRGPANSPLHF; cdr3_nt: TGTGCCACCAGTGATCCCCGAGGACCGGCTAATTCACCCCTCCACTTT
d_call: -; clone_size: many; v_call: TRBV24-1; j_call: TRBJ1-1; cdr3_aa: CATSAGRGEAFF; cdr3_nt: TGTGCCACTAGTGCCGGCAGGGGTGAAGCTTTCTTT
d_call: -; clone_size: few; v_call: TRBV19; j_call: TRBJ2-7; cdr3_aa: CATKDRFSYEQYF; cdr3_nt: TGTGCCACAAAGGACCGATTTTCCTACGAGCAGTACTTC
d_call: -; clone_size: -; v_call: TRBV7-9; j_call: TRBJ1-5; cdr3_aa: CASSELGASYEHF; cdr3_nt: TGTGCCAGCAGCGAACTTGGGGCAAGCTACGAGCATTTT
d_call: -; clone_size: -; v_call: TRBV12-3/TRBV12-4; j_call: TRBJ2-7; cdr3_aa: CASSLNPPSYEQYF; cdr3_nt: TGTGCCAGCAGTTTAAACCCTCCTTCGTACGAGCAGTACTTC
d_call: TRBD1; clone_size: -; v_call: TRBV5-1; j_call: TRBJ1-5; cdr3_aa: CASSLSAGGEQPQHF; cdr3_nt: TGCGCCAGCAGCTTGTCAGCAGGGGGTGAACAGCCCCAGCATTTT
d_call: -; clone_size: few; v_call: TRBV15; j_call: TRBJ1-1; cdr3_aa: CASSLLRVEAFF; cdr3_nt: TGTGCCAGCAGTTTATTACGGGTTGAAGCTTTCTTT
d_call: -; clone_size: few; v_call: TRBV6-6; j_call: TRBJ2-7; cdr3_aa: CASSYSVMEYEQYF; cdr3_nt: TGTGCCAGCAGTTACTCGGTTATGGAATACGAGCAGTACTTC
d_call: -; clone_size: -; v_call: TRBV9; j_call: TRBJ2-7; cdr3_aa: CASSGARGDEQYF; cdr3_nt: TGTGCCAGCAGCGGAGCCAGGGGGGACGAGCAGTACTTC
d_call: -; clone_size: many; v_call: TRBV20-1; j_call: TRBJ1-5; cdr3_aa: CSARPGGNQPQHF; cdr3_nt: TGCAGTGCTAGGCCTGGGGGAAATCAGCCCCAGCATTTT
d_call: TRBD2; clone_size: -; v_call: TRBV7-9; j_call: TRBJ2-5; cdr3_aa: CATDPLAGGPEETQYF; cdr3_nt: TGTGCCACGGACCCACTAGCGGGAGGGCCGGAGGAGACCCAGTACTTC
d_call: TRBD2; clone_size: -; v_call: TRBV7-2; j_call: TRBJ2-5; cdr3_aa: CANSIIAGGPETQYF; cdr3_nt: TGTGCCAACAGCATCATAGCGGGGGGGCCTGAGACCCAGTACTTC
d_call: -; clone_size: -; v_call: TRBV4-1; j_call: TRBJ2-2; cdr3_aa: CASSQASDTGELFF; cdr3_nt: TGCGCCAGCAGCCAAGCATCGGACACCGGGGAGCTGTTTTTT
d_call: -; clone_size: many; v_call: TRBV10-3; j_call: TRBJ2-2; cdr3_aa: CASWDVDTGELFF; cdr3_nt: TGTGCCTCGTGGGACGTGGACACCGGGGAGCTGTTTTTT
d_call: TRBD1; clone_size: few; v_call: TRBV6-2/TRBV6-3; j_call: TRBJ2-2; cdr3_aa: CASRKTGGDGELFF; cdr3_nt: TGTGCCAGCAGGAAGACAGGGGGTGACGGGGAGCTGTTTTTT
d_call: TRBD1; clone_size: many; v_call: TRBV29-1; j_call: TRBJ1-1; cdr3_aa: CSAPWTGGLNTEAFF; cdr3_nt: TGCAGCGCTCCGTGGACAGGGGGATTGAACACTGAAGCTTTCTTT
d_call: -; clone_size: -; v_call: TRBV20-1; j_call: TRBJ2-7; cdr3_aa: CSARDGSGFAYEQYF; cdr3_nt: TGCAGTGCTAGAGATGGTAGCGGTTTTGCCTACGAGCAGTACTTC
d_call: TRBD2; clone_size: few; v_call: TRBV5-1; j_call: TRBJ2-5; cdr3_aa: CASSLIGGERETQYF; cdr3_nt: TGCGCCAGCAGCCTAATCGGGGGGGAGAGAGAGACCCAGTACTTC
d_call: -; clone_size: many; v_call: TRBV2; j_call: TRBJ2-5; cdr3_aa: CASTLGARGETQYF; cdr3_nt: TGTGCCAGCACCCTCGGGGCCCGAGGGGAGACCCAGTACTTC
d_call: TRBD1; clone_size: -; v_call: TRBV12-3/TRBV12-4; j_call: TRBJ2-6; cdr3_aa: CASIKTDRGISSGANVLTF; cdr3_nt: TGTGCCAGCATCAAAACCGACAGGGGCATCAGTAGTGGGGCCAACGTCCTGACTTTC
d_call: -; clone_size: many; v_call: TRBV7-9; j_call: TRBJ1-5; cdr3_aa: CASSLFGEPQHF; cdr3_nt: TGTGCCAGCAGCTTATTCGGCGAGCCCCAGCATTTT
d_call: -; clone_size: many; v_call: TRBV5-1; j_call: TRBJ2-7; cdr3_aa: CASSFDRNELYEQYF; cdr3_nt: TGCGCCAGCAGCTTCGACAGAAACGAACTTTACGAGCAGTACTTC
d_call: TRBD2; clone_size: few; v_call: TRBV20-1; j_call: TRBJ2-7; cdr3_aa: CSARGTSGGLYEQYF; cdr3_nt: TGCAGTGCTAGAGGAACTAGCGGGGGTTTGTACGAGCAGTACTTC